Below are 3 T cell receptor beta chains sequenced from a single sample in a study of cytomegalovirus exposure and HLA in healthy donors. The PCR was carried out with 60 Vbeta primers and 13 Jbeta primers. Profiled with immunoSEQ multiplex PCR; TCRdb holds only in-frame clones, not every one. The table has 100,000 or so clones, roughly 15% seen once. Material: PBMCs. All receptors come from a female donor in good health and CMV-seronegative.

CDR3 residues: CATSRDREGVSYNEQFF. The CDR3 coding sequence is TGTGCCACCAGCAGAGATCGGGAGGGGGTATCCTACAATGAGCAGTTCTTC. The rearrangement uses TRBV15 and TRBJ2-1; 8 positions agree with TRBD2. The CDR3 has 17 amino acids. J lost 1 base, V lost 0 bases, and 5 bases had no gene match. Per the germline V gene, CDR1 is LNHNV and CDR2 is YYDKDF (reference sequence).

J is TRBJ2-3 and V is TRBV4-3; 7 bases match TRBD2. CDR1 is LGHNA and CDR2 is YSLEER in the germline V gene. The junction had 8 bases not matched to a gene; V was cut back by 0 bases and J by 2 bases. This CDR3 spans 17 amino acids. CDR3: CASSQDMGAGTTDTQYF. The CDR3, as DNA: TGCGCCAGCAGCCAAGACATGGGAGCGGGGACCACAGATACGCAGTATTTT.

This sequence joins TRBV7-9 and TRBJ2-5; D is possibly TRBD1 (5 bases). There are 15 residues in the CDR3. Germline V gives CDR1 SEHNR, CDR2 FQNEAQ (reference sequence). Trimming took 1 base from V and 3 from J, leaving 12 bases between them. The CDR3 loop is CASSLDDSWEETQYF. The CDR3 DNA reads as TGTGCCAGCAGCTTAGACGACAGCTGGGAAGAGACCCAGTACTTC. Full variable domain (rest looked up from reference TRBV7-9 and TRBJ2-5): DTGVSQNPRHKITKRGQNVTFRCDPISEHNRLYWYRQTLGQGPEFLTYFQNEAQLEKSRLLSDRFSAERPKGSFSTLEIQRTEQGDSAMYLCASSLDDSWEETQYFGPGTRLLVL.